The rows below give T cell receptor beta chains drawn from one sample of a study of blood T cell repertoires in COVID-19. TCRdb's copy holds only in-frame clones and misses some; the assay was immunoSEQ multiplex PCR. Here the sample spans 140,000 to 150,000 clones, around nine tenths being singletons. Material: peripheral blood. These receptors originate from a human donor in a cohort sampled during active COVID-19. CDR3s include the opening cysteine and the closing phenylalanine or tryptophan. The D gene is left open where the match is weak. Some rows mark clone size as missing; the rest say once, few, many or name a class of expanded clone.

NA,TRBV4-2,TRBJ2-3,15,NA,TGTGCCAGCAGCCAAGAGGCCCAGGCCACAGATACGCAGTATTTT,CASSQEAQATDTQYF
TRBD2,TRBV20-1,TRBJ2-3,15,NA,TGCAGTGCTAGTCGACTAGCGGGAGCAACAGATACGCAGTATTTT,CSASRLAGATDTQYF
NA,TRBV5-6,TRBJ2-5,14,NA,TGTGCCAGCAGCTTGGCGACTACCCCAGAGACCCAGTACTTC,CASSLATTPETQYF
NA,TRBV19,TRBJ1-5,12,NA,TGTGCCAGTAGTTATCTCAATCAGCCCCAGCATTTT,CASSYLNQPQHF
TRBD1,TRBV27,TRBJ2-7,17,NA,TGTGCCAGCAGTTTAGTCCCACTTACCGGGACAGCCTACGAGCAGTACTTC,CASSLVPLTGTAYEQYF
TRBD2,TRBV19,TRBJ2-5,15,NA,TGTGCCAGTAGTATCCGTACACCGGGGGGAGAGACCCAGTACTTC,CASSIRTPGGETQYF
NA,TRBV11-3,TRBJ2-3,19,NA,TGTGCCAGCAGCTTACGGGTAAGGGGCAGCACTACCACACTCAATACGCAGTATTTT,CASSLRVRGSTTTLNTQYF
TRBD1,TRBV5-1,TRBJ2-7,15,once,TGCGCCAGCAGCTTGGGGACAGGGAGCTCCTACGAGCAGTACTTC,CASSLGTGSSYEQYF
TRBD2,TRBV5-4,TRBJ2-7,15,NA,TGTGCCAGCAGCTTGGGGACTAGCGGGGCTTACGAGCAGTACTTC,CASSLGTSGAYEQYF
NA,TRBV21-1,TRBJ1-3,15,NA,TGTGCCAGCAGCAAAGTCCCAGGGGGCGAAAACACCATATATTTT,CASSKVPGGENTIYF
TRBD1,TRBV7-2,TRBJ2-7,13,few,TGTGCCAGCAGGGGACAGGGCCCCTACGAGCAGTACTTC,CASRGQGPYEQYF
TRBD2,TRBV5-1,TRBJ2-3,16,NA,TGCGCCAGCAGCCGTCGTAGCGGGGCTAGCACAGATACGCAGTATTTT,CASSRRSGASTDTQYF
NA,TRBV3-1/TRBV3-2,TRBJ1-1,15,NA,TGTGCCAGCAGCCAAGGAAGTAACAAGAACACTGAAGCTTTCTTT,CASSQGSNKNTEAFF
TRBD2,TRBV9,TRBJ2-3,17,NA,TGTGCCAGCAGCGTGGGGGCCAGCGGGGGTTTCACAGATACGCAGTATTTT,CASSVGASGGFTDTQYF
TRBD1,TRBV7-2,TRBJ2-7,15,NA,TGTGCCAGCAGCTGGGGACAGGGGACCGCCTACGAGCAGTACTTC,CASSWGQGTAYEQYF
NA,TRBV7-9,TRBJ2-3,15,NA,TGTGCCAGCAGCTTACTAGCTCGAAGCACAGATACGCAGTATTTT,CASSLLARSTDTQYF
NA,TRBV24-1,TRBJ2-2,13,NA,TGTGCCACCAGTGTCGGGGGCACCGGGGAGCTGTTTTTT,CATSVGGTGELFF
NA,TRBV6-2/TRBV6-3,TRBJ2-7,13,few,TGTGCCAGCAGTCAACGAACAGGGTACGAGCAGTACTTC,CASSQRTGYEQYF
NA,TRBV5-4,TRBJ1-5,15,NA,TGTGCCAGCAGCCGCGGGGGTATGGGCAATCAGCCCCAGCATTTT,CASSRGGMGNQPQHF
NA,TRBV2,TRBJ1-6,15,NA,TGTGCCAGCAGTGAACAGTTGCAGGGTAATTCACCCCTCCACTTT,CASSEQLQGNSPLHF
TRBD2,TRBV7-9,TRBJ2-1,16,NA,TGTGCCAGCAGAAAGCGGGAACTCACTAGATACAATGAGCAGTTCTTC,CASRKRELTRYNEQFF
TRBD2,TRBV14,TRBJ2-1,18,NA,TGTGCCAGCAGCCCGTTCGGGCGGGAGACCAGGAGCTACAATGAGCAGTTCTTC,CASSPFGRETRSYNEQFF
NA,TRBV24-1,TRBJ2-1,12,NA,TGTGCCACCAGTGGGTGGCAGAATGAGCAGTTCTTC,CATSGWQNEQFF